This T cell receptor beta chain was identified during a study of OX40 agonist ivuxolimab in advanced cancers. The wider study: Patients receiving dose escalation had hepatocellular carcinoma, melanoma, renal cell or head and neck cancer.

This CDR3 region has 12 residues. V gave up 2 bases and J gave up 5 bases, with 6 bases separating them. CDR1 and CDR2 from the germline V gene are LNHDA and SQIVND (reference sequence). Study-wide results and limits: No antigen was identified for the clonally expanded peripheral T cells. CD4+ and CD8+ blood T cells expanded clonally by week 6 at 0.1 to 3.0 mg/kg.

The method was immunoSEQ multiplex PCR; TCRdb's version includes in-frame clones alone and lacks a portion of them. The sample records about 46,000 clones, 80% being singletons. A remark on this clone: No antigen is known for it.

The sequences come from CD4+ or CD8+ T cells sorted from blood, collected in a trial of the OX40 agonist ivuxolimab. This rearrangement joins TRBV19 to TRBJ1-1; D remains unclear. This TCR came from an adult with an advanced solid tumor such as melanoma, head and neck, liver or kidney cancer. In nucleotides, the CDR3 is TGTGCCAGTAGTATAAGGGAAACTGAAGCTTTCTTT. It is translated as CASSIRETEAFF.